This T cell receptor beta chain was captured in a study of tumor and adjacent non-tumor tissue in lung cancer. Germline lookup yields CDR1 SGHNT and CDR2 YYREEE (reference sequence). CDR3 length: 16 residues. Trimming took 4 bases from V and 8 from J; bases not matched to a gene: 10. A modified ARM-PCR protocol with three rounds of nested PCR amplified TCRbeta. TCRdb reprocessed the multiplex PCR reads via MiXCR and lists one record per CDR3 protein. The sample has about 110,000 distinct CDR3 sequences, approximately 80% seen once; the top ten hold 20% to 25%. The template was RNA from unsorted bulk tissue.

The TCR was taken from a man in his 70s with non-small cell lung cancer. The chain is built from TRBV5-4 and TRBJ2-1; 12 bases fit TRBD2. Specimen: lung tumor tissue. The CDR3 spells CASSLRLAGVIDEQFF. The CDR3 DNA follows: TGTGCCAGCAGCCTGAGACTAGCGGGAGTTATCGATGAGCAGTTCTTC.